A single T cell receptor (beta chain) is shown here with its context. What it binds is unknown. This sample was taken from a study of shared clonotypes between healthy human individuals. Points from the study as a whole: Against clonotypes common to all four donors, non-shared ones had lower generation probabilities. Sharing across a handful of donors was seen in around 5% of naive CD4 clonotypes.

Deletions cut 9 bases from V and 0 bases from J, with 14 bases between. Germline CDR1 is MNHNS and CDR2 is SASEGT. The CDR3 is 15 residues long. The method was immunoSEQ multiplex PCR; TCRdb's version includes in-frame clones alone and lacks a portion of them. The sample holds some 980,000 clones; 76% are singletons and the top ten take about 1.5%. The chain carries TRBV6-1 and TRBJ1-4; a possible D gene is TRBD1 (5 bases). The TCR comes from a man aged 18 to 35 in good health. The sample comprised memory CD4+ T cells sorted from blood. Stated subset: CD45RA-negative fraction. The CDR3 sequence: CASSREGSTNEKLFF. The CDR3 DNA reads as TGTGCCAGTTCCAGGGAAGGCTCAACTAATGAAAAACTGTTTTTT.